The T cell receptor beta chain under discussion was sequenced for a study of naive and memory T cell subsets. Whole-blood samples were approximately 2.6 ml of peripheral blood from healthy adult volunteers. Reverse transcription used DNase-treated unsorted total RNA, aiming for about 1 to 1000 ng. V was clipped by 2 bases and J by 0 bases, with 10 bases between them. Germline V gene data show CDR1 as MGHDK and CDR2 as SYGVNS. This CDR3 has 16 residues. Study-level results: This RNA-based method may be sensitive to activation-related transcript changes.

This clonotype was found many times. The antigen is not known. Reverse transcription of blood and skin TCR RNA was primed at alpha and beta constant regions. TCRdb re-derived calls from the 5' RACE reads in MiXCR, one entry per CDR3 protein. The repertoire includes about 22,000 distinct CDR3 sequences, roughly 4.1% of them detected once, and over 7.5% sits in the top ten. This clonotype was sampled from a male donor in good health. The rearrangement links TRBV25-1 to TRBJ1-4; no definite D call. CDR3 DNA sequence: TGTGCCAGCAGTGAAGGCAGGCAAGCAACTAATGAAAAACTGTTTTTT. Residues: CASSEGRQATNEKLFF.